Given below is one TCR beta chain in context. Its antigen is undetermined. Mismatch with germline at one junction end may stem from a read error. Together with a sample-barcoded 5' primer, a J-beta primer mix was included in a second PCR lasting about 6 to 11 cycles. MiXCR was run by TCRdb on the 5' RACE reads, yielding one entry per CDR3 protein. The data hold roughly 1.9 million distinct CDR3 sequences, with 30% to 40% observed a single time. The sample originates from a study of blood T cells in healthy people across ages. From germline, CDR1 is SGHRS and CDR2 YFSETQ. The CDR3 has 15 residues. Points from the study as a whole: Naive T cell percentage showed a strong correlation with the diversity of TCR beta.

The sequence was obtained from a human donor in good health. The chain links TRBV5-1 to TRBJ1-1; 9 bases fit TRBD1. Sample: blood. CDR3 sequence reads: CASSLQGAENTGAFF. The CDR3 region has the DNA TGCGCCAGCAGCCTACAGGGGGCAGAGAACACTGGAGCTTTCTTT.